Listed below are T cell receptor beta chains from one sample, sequenced in a study of STAT5B mutations in CD4+ large granular lymphocyte leukemia. Clones were read by immunoSEQ multiplex PCR, and TCRdb kept only the in-frame ones, dropping some. The top ten hold less than 1.5% of the sample, which has 30,000 to 40,000 clones, 70% to 90% seen once. The sample taken for sequencing was CD4+ T cells from blood buffy coats. Receptors originate from a human donor in good health. CDR3s include the opening cysteine and the closing phenylalanine or tryptophan. A D gene is named only where the DNA matches it firmly. Not all rows give a size; the values are once, few, many and, for expanded clones, a class.

>TRBJ1-2|TRBV19|-|TRBD1
TGTGCCAGTAGTATAATACAGGGGGTTAACTATGGCTACACCTTC
CASSIIQGVNYGYTF
>TRBJ2-3|TRBV18|-|TRBD1
TGTGCCAGCTCATCTGATCAGGGGGCCATTACAGATACGCAGTATTTT
CASSSDQGAITDTQYF
>TRBJ1-2|TRBV30|-|-
TGTGCCTGGAGTGTAAGGCGGGGCGGGAACTATGGCTACACCTTC
CAWSVRRGGNYGYTF
>TRBJ2-7|TRBV6-5|-|TRBD1
TGTGCCAGCAGTTACTCGACAGGGGCCCTCTCCTACGAGCAGTACTTC
CASSYSTGALSYEQYF
>TRBJ2-7|TRBV6-6|-|TRBD1
TGTGCCAGCAGTTCCACAGGGGGCGTAGACTACGAGCAGTACTTC
CASSSTGGVDYEQYF
>TRBJ2-7|TRBV28|-|-
TGTGCCAGCAGTTTATGGGTGGGAGCGTACGAGCAGTACTTC
CASSLWVGAYEQYF
>TRBJ2-3|TRBV5-1|-|-
TGCGCCAGCAGCATCCGACTGCCCCGGCAGGCAGATACGCAGTATTTT
CASSIRLPRQADTQYF
>TRBJ2-1|TRBV9|-|TRBD1
TGTGCCAGCAGCCGCGGACAGGGGGGGTACAATGAGCAGTTCTTC
CASSRGQGGYNEQFF
>TRBJ1-4|TRBV27|-|-
TGTGCCAGCAGTTTAGTTTCAGGGAATAATGAAAAACTGTTTTTT
CASSLVSGNNEKLFF
>TRBJ2-1|TRBV6-5|once|TRBD2
TGTGCCAGCAGTACCGGGACTAGCGGGAAATCTGAGCAGTTCTTC
CASSTGTSGKSEQFF
>TRBJ1-1|TRBV6-5|-|-
TGTGCCAGCAGTACTCCTCGACGAGGGAACACTGAAGCTTTCTTT
CASSTPRRGNTEAFF
>TRBJ2-6|TRBV6-1|-|-
TGTGCCAGCACTGGACAGTCCTCTGGGGCCAACGTCCTGACTTTC
CASTGQSSGANVLTF
>TRBJ1-1|TRBV5-4|-|TRBD1
TGTGCCAGCAGCCCCGGGACAGCCAACACTGAAGCTTTCTTT
CASSPGTANTEAFF
>TRBJ2-3|TRBV11-2|once|-
TGTGCCAGCAGCTTAGTGGTTAGCACAGATACGCAGTATTTT
CASSLVVSTDTQYF
>TRBJ2-7|TRBV9|few|-
TGTGCCAGCAGCGCCAGTGGGGAAACCTACGAGCAGTACTTC
CASSASGETYEQYF
>TRBJ2-7|TRBV27|-|TRBD2
TGTGCCAGCAGGACACTAGCGGGGGCCCGGAGGGGCTACGAGCAGTACTTC
CASRTLAGARRGYEQYF
>TRBJ2-1|TRBV5-1|-|-
TGCGCCAGCAGCTTGTTTTTCGGGGCTCGAGACGATGAGCAGTTCTTC
CASSLFFGARDDEQFF
>TRBJ1-1|TRBV25-1|-|-
TGTGCCAGCAGTGGGCCCGGACAGTTCACTGAAGCTTTCTTT
CASSGPGQFTEAFF
>TRBJ2-7|TRBV9|-|-
TGTGCCAGCAGCGTATGGGGGGGCGGCGAGCAGTACTTC
CASSVWGGGEQYF
>TRBJ2-1|TRBV7-3|-|TRBD2
TGTGCCAGCAGCCCTCGACTAGCGGGAGGGAATGAGCAGTTCTTC
CASSPRLAGGNEQFF
>TRBJ1-1|TRBV28|few|-
TGTGCCAGCTGTACGCGGAAGAACACTGAAGCTTTCTTT
CASCTRKNTEAFF
>TRBJ1-1|TRBV5-4|once|-
TGTGCCAGCAGCCCCGGGGGTCGCTACACTGAAGCTTTCTTT
CASSPGGRYTEAFF
>TRBJ2-5|TRBV27|-|-
TGTGCCAGCAGTTTATCGAAGGAAGAGACCCAGTACTTC
CASSLSKEETQYF
>TRBJ2-1|TRBV9|-|-
TGTGCCAGCAGCCCACCAATGGGCCAGGGCAATGAGCAGTTCTTC
CASSPPMGQGNEQFF
>TRBJ2-1|TRBV28|-|TRBD2
TGTGCCAGAGCCAGGACGGGGGGTGAGCAGTTCTTC
CARARTGGEQFF
>TRBJ2-7|TRBV4-2|-|TRBD2
TGTGCCAGCAGCCAAGAACCCTCTTCGCGGGGGGGTTCCTCCTACGAGCAGTACTTC
CASSQEPSSRGGSSYEQYF
>TRBJ1-4|TRBV30|-|-
TGTGCCCACTCATCCACTAATGAAAAACTGTTTTTT
CAHSSTNEKLFF
>TRBJ2-6|TRBV2|-|TRBD1
TGTGCCAGCATTCTAGGGGGCCTTACCTCTGGGGCCAACGTCCTGACTTTC
CASILGGLTSGANVLTF
>TRBJ1-1|TRBV15|-|-
TGTGCCACCAGCAGAGACCCGTCGGGGACTGAAGCTTTCTTT
CATSRDPSGTEAFF
>TRBJ2-7|TRBV27|few|-
TGTGCCAGCAGTTTAGGGGGATCTCAACCCTACGAGCAGTACTTC
CASSLGGSQPYEQYF
>TRBJ2-1|TRBV28|-|-
TGTGCCAGCAGTTTATATGAGACAGGTCGGGGCAATGAGCAGTTCTTC
CASSLYETGRGNEQFF
>TRBJ2-4|TRBV5-1|-|-
TGCGCCAGCAGCCAACTTCCGGGATCAAGAAACATTCAGTACTTC
CASSQLPGSRNIQYF
>TRBJ1-1|TRBV4-2|-|-
TGTGCCAGCAGCCAAGAAGGGAGCACTGAAGCTTTCTTT
CASSQEGSTEAFF
>TRBJ2-7|TRBV2|-|TRBD2
TGTGCCAGCAGTGGGGCACTAGCGGGTGGCAGCGGGCAGTACTTC
CASSGALAGGSGQYF
>TRBJ2-7|TRBV29-1|-|TRBD1
TGCAGCGTTGTCGCGCTTCCGAGGACAGGGATCGGCGAGCAGTACTTC
CSVVALPRTGIGEQYF
>TRBJ1-2|TRBV27|-|-
TGTGCCAGCAGTTCTCGGGGGGTGTATGGCTACACCTTC
CASSSRGVYGYTF
>TRBJ2-1|TRBV20-1|-|-
TGCAGTGCTTTTTACAGGGAAGGGCAGTTCTTC
CSAFYREGQFF
>TRBJ2-2|TRBV11-1|-|-
TGTGCCAGCAGCCTCACCAGGGATAGAAACACCGGGGAGCTGTTTTTT
CASSLTRDRNTGELFF
>TRBJ2-3|TRBV28|-|-
TGTGCCAGCAGTTCCACCGGGATCCTCACAGATACGCAGTATTTT
CASSSTGILTDTQYF